These 15 T cell receptor beta chains came from one sample sequenced in a study of cytomegalovirus exposure and HLA in healthy donors (dated by TCRdb to 2017 to 2019). The library was prepared using the immunoSEQ multiplex PCR assay. For the multiplex PCR, a mixture combining 60 forward primers for TCR Vbeta segments and 13 reverse primers for TCR Jbeta segments was used. TCRdb retrieved this table from immuneACCESS and kept in-frame rearrangements only. Not all clones are present; in checked studies, unresolved V genes account for under half, and no reason is known for the remainder. The sample includes 90,000 to 110,000 clones, with approximately 73% observed a single time. Of the sample, roughly 8% falls within the top ten clones. The sample comprised PBMCs. Source of these receptors: a man aged 35-49 years in good health and CMV-seronegative.

The V gene is TRBV23-1, the J gene TRBJ2-3; weak D call: TRBD1 (5 bases). TRBV23-1 is assigned to the ORF class and has an uncertain function. Trimming pared 7 bases from V and 5 bases from J, leaving 19 bases between. This CDR3 contains 15 residues. In DNA, the CDR3 is TGCGCCAGCACCCCAAAGCTAGGGGAAGGAGATACGCAGTATTTT. Its protein product is CASTPKLGEGDTQYF.

In its sample, this clone was seen a few times. The chain is built from TRBV6-1 and TRBJ1-4; D not resolved. The CDR3 is 14 residues long. Germline CDR1 MNHNS, CDR2 SASEGT. V lost 7 bases and J 8 bases, leaving 17 bases between the germline ends. CDR3 loop: CASIRGGAEEKLFF. CDR3 in DNA: TGTGCCAGCATTCGAGGAGGAGCGGAAGAAAAACTGTTTTTT.

The CDR3 DNA sequence: TGTGCCAGCAGCCGTGACCCGGGACAGGGGGCCCACGAGCAGTACTTC. This sequence encodes CASSRDPGQGAHEQYF. The V call is TRBV13, the J call TRBJ2-7; 12 bases are shared with TRBD1. Looked up from germline, CDR1 is PRHDT and CDR2 is FYEKMQ (reference sequence). This CDR3 has 16 residues. Trimming cost V 5 bases and J 5 bases; bases outside gene matches: 10. The full variable domain, its missing parts supplied by reference TRBV13 and TRBJ2-7, is AAGVIQSPRHLIKEKRETATLKCYPIPRHDTVYWYQQGPGQDPQFLISFYEKMQSDKGSIPDRFSAQQFSDYHSELNMSSLELGDSALYFCASSRDPGQGAHEQYFGPGTRLTVT.

The chain has TRBV5-1 and TRBJ2-2, with a weak D call TRBD1 (6 bases). This CDR3 comprises 13 residues. In germline, CDR1 is SGHRS, CDR2 YFSETQ. Trimming removed 5 bases at V and 1 base at J, with 6 bases between. This CDR3 is CASRQGNTGELFF. As DNA, the CDR3 is TGCGCCAGCAGACAGGGGAACACCGGGGAGCTGTTTTTT.

The V and J genes are TRBV19 and TRBJ1-1; 7 bases are a match to TRBD1. V shed 5 bases and J 2 bases; nucleotides not matched to a gene: 8. Germline CDR1 is LNHDA and CDR2 is SQIVND (reference sequence). This CDR3 comprises 15 residues. This CDR3 reads CASSVGQVQNTEAFF. The CDR3 nucleotides read TGTGCCAGTAGTGTAGGACAGGTACAAAACACTGAAGCTTTCTTT.

This chain uses TRBV4-2 with TRBJ1-1, with no clear D. The CDR3 covers 13 residues. Trimming pared 0 bases from V and 2 bases from J, leaving 4 bases between. The germline V gene has CDR1 LGHNA and CDR2 YNFKEQ. The CDR3 DNA is TGTGCCAGCAGCCAAGAGACAAACACTGAAGCTTTCTTT. Protein product: CASSQETNTEAFF.

In DNA, the CDR3 is TGTGCCAGCAGTTTACCGGGTGGGGAGCAGTACTTC. Its translation is CASSLPGGEQYF. V and J are TRBV27 and TRBJ2-7; D is ambiguous. The CDR3 runs to 12 residues. V shed 2 bases and J shed 7 bases, with 9 bases lying between them. Looked up from germline, CDR1 is MNHEY and CDR2 is SMNVEV (reference sequence).

J is TRBJ1-2 and V is TRBV19; 9 positions agree with TRBD1. Losses at the gene ends were 5 bases for V and 3 bases for J; bases not matched to a gene: 7. The CDR3 totals 15 residues. From germline, CDR1 is LNHDA and CDR2 SQIVND (reference sequence). CDR3 region: CASSSRDRAHYGYTF. The DNA of the CDR3 is TGTGCCAGTAGTTCCCGGGACAGGGCCCACTATGGCTACACCTTC.

The CDR3 protein is CASSPGVTNTEAFF. The CDR3 coding sequence is TGTGCCAGCAGTCCAGGGGTCACGAACACTGAAGCTTTCTTT. V and J are TRBV9 and TRBJ1-1; possible D gene TRBD1, 6 bases. Germline V CDR1 and CDR2: SGDLS, YYNGEE. The CDR3 has 14 amino acids. V dropped 5 bases and J dropped 1 base, with 12 bases sitting between them.

CDR3 bases: TGTGCCAGTAGTATGTCGACTAGCTCCTATAATTCACCCCTCCACTTT. Translation gives CASSMSTSSYNSPLHF. This rearrangement joins TRBV19 to TRBJ1-6; no reliable D call. Trimming cost V 3 bases and J 0 bases, with 9 bases left between them. This CDR3 contains 16 residues. Looked up from germline, CDR1 is LNHDA and CDR2 is SQIVND (reference sequence).

This clone was found a few times. The chain couples TRBV28 to TRBJ1-5, with D tentatively TRBD1 (6 bases). V lost 10 bases and J lost 2, with 15 bases in between. CDR3 length equals 14 residues. Germline lookup yields CDR1 MDHEN and CDR2 SYDVKM. CDR3 in amino acids: CATWGHVGNQPQHF. The CDR3 DNA reads TGTGCCACCTGGGGACACGTGGGCAATCAGCCCCAGCATTTT.

This sequence joins TRBV2 and TRBJ1-6; D is perhaps TRBD1 (6 bases). Trimming stripped 8 bases from V and 7 bases from J, with 12 bases between. Germline V gene data show CDR1 as SNHLY and CDR2 as FYNNEI. This CDR3 comprises 13 residues. DNA for the CDR3: TGTGCCAGCGTGTCCCAGGGGAATTCACCCCTCCACTTT. Protein: CASVSQGNSPLHF.

This clone turned up a few times. The rearrangement joins TRBV5-1 to TRBJ1-4; D gene unclear. The germline V gene encodes CDR1 SGHRS and CDR2 YFSETQ. This CDR3 is 13 amino acids long. The V gene lost 4 bases and the J gene lost 4 bases, with 8 bases spanning the gap. The CDR3, as DNA: TGCGCCAGCAGCAACAGCCTTAATGAAAAACTGTTTTTT. Protein: CASSNSLNEKLFF.

The rearrangement uses TRBV6-1 and TRBJ2-7; perhaps TRBD2 as D (5 bases). The CDR3 totals 13 residues. Germline V gene sequence: CDR1 MNHNS, CDR2 SASEGT. Trimming took off 4 bases at V and 8 bases at J, with 15 bases between the two ends. Here the CDR3 reads CASSGQFSGKQYF. CDR3 DNA: TGTGCCAGCAGTGGGCAGTTTTCGGGAAAGCAGTACTTC.

The chain links TRBV28 to TRBJ1-2; D is ambiguous. The CDR3 covers 14 residues. Germline lookup yields CDR1 MDHEN and CDR2 SYDVKM. V lost 7 bases to trimming and J lost 5 bases, with 17 bases between them. CDR3 residues: CASTLPSPGYGYTF. CDR3 sequence (DNA): TGTGCCAGCACCTTACCTTCCCCGGGATATGGCTACACCTTC.